This note documents a single T cell receptor beta chain sequence. Its recognized antigen is unknown. The input lacks base qualities; no much larger clone sits a single base away. These data are taken from a study of blood T cell repertoires in COVID-19 (dated by TCRdb to 2019 to 2021). Regarding the complete study: The collaborator samples originated in the United States, Italy and Spain and spanned the acute and convalescent phases of COVID-19. The prospective study material was composed of cDNA or gDNA derived from T cells, B-cell-depleted T cells, or PBMCs. The dataset comprised deeply sampled blood TCRbeta repertoires from subjects exposed to, actively infected with, or recovered from COVID-19. The repertoires were made available in a free public database intended to serve as a resource for research on the immune response to SARS-CoV-2. Samples came from the ongoing ImmuneRACE study (first 160 participants) plus 1,254 subjects from 6 global collaborators. The sample metadata nearly always contained a de-identified subject ID, COVID-19 status, age in years and sex. Where available, HLA class I and class II types were taken from metadata supplied by the sample provider and were not determined by assay-based typing.

TCRbeta CDR3 regions were amplified from genomic DNA using the immunoSEQ Assay, a bias-controlled multiplex PCR. The authors processed their data as follows. Within the assay, amplification of reference gene primers was used to estimate how many nucleated cells each sample contained. To quantify the absolute abundance of each unique TCRbeta CDR3 rearrangement, sequence reads were collapsed and filtered. For each sample, productive Simpson clonality was calculated as the square root of Simpson's diversity index across productive rearrangements. In TCRdb, the immuneACCESS table is reduced to in-frame sequences with V and J assigned. These tables do not hold every clone; where another copy was compared, an unresolved V gene accounts for under half, and the others remain unexplained. For V, J and clone size, that table is used; D and trimming come from the DNA. This sample has about 200,000 clones in its table, and about 89% of those were observed once. The top ten clones comprise approximately 8.1% of the sample.

In the prospective study, participants were about 18 to 100 years old, resided in fewer than 25 geographic areas of the United States, and were enrolled through a virtual design. In the prospective study, cohorts were assigned on the basis of participant-reported clinical history obtained from a screening survey and a study questionnaire. Recovered participants in ImmuneRACE Cohort 3 were defined as having two consecutive negative NP/OP PCR tests, clearance from a healthcare professional, or resolution of symptoms. In the prospective study, whole blood, serum and a nasopharyngeal or oropharyngeal swab were collected from each participant by mobile phlebotomists. Participants in the prospective study had the option to provide additional blood draws and questionnaires over an approximately 2-month period. Before DNA extraction, prospective study blood samples were shipped either frozen or at room temperature.

The CDR3 numbers 14 residues from cysteine through phenylalanine. Only the CDR3 DNA stays, 42 bases, in frame from base 1. Unmatched junction bases come to 5, with V trimmed by 3 bases and J by 8 bases. CDR1 and CDR2 were assigned from the germline V gene as SGHRS and YFSETQ. Overall study outcomes, separate from this receptor: The amount of clinical and demographic metadata varied by source and participant and was provided uncurated.

This sequence originates from a woman between 18 and 29 years old who had recovered from COVID-19. The material sequenced was PBMCs or T cells enriched from blood (not recorded which). The chain joins TRBV5-1 to TRBJ1-6, with 7 bases matching TRBD1. The CDR3 reads CASSSTGLDSPLHF. The sequenced DNA is TGCGCCAGCAGCTCGACAGGGTTGGATTCACCCCTCCACTTT.